Sequencing of this T cell receptor (beta chain) was carried out in a study of HIV-infected patients and healthy controls. No cell fractionation was done, so the repertoire covers all unsorted peripheral blood T cells. V gave up 6 bases and J gave up 4 bases; unmatched junction bases: 9. Germline V lookup: CDR1 MNHEY, CDR2 SVGEGT. The CDR3 extends over 16 amino acids. Reverse transcription used approximately 500 ng RNA and constant-region primers for alpha and beta. Using multiplexing indices, alpha and beta chain libraries were generated apart by chain-specific third strand synthesis. Via MiXCR, TCRdb re-called the 5' RACE reads, giving one row per CDR3 protein. Altogether some 8,500 distinct CDR3 sequences are present, about 8.8% being singletons, with the ten largest covering roughly 30%. This clonotype has at least ten counts.

The specimen was blood, collected before antiretroviral therapy. This chain uses TRBV6-2 or TRBV6-3 with TRBJ1-2; 12 positions agree with TRBD1. This TCR came from an adult with HIV infection. The donor label of this sample is uncertain. CDR3 sequence: CASRPGTGGDVYGYTF. The DNA of the CDR3 is TGTGCCAGCAGACCCGGGACAGGGGGCGATGTCTATGGCTACACCTTC.